One T cell receptor beta chain is described in this entry. 60 Vbeta and 13 Jbeta primers were used in PCR. Data came from immunoSEQ multiplex PCR; TCRdb stores just in-frame clones and leaves some out. The sample has roughly 66,000 clones, approximately 78% seen once; the top ten hold about 8%. This entry belongs to a study of cytomegalovirus exposure and HLA in healthy donors. V lost 6 bases, J lost 3 bases, and 7 bases stayed unmatched. The CDR3 contains 14 residues. Germline lookup yields CDR1 MNHNY and CDR2 SVGAGI (reference sequence). The TCR was taken from a man aged 18 to 30 in good health and CMV-seropositive. Source material: PBMCs. V gene TRBV6-6 combines with J gene TRBJ2-7, with TRBD2 identical over 8 bases. The chain's CDR3 is CASSGTREGYEQYF. The CDR3 DNA is TGTGCCAGCAGCGGGACTAGGGAGGGCTACGAGCAGTACTTC.